This T cell receptor (beta chain) was captured in a study of T cells after yellow fever vaccination. This clonotype has only a few counts. What it binds is unknown. The germline gives CDR1 KGHDR, CDR2 SFDVKD. V was clipped by 8 bases and J by 1 base; unmatched bases: 10. The CDR3 has 16 amino acids. Study conclusions and caveats: The presence of abundant clonotypes contaminating from the bulk population was possible in FACS-sorted repertoires. A faster peak, day 5 versus 15, was reached by the weaker secondary response.

TCRdb used MiXCR to reprocess the 5' RACE reads, holding one entry per CDR3 protein. The sample holds a few hundred thousand distinct CDR3 sequences; 3.5% to 4.5% are singletons and the top ten take approximately 20%. The receptor was derived from a man aged 18-30 years who received the YFV17D yellow fever vaccine. The V and J genes are TRBV24-1 and TRBJ2-1; 7 bases map to TRBD2. The specimen was PBMCs, collected 15 days after the yellow fever booster vaccination. The CDR3 nucleotides read TGTGCCACCACAGCGGGGCCGGGGAGATCCTACAATGAGCAGTTCTTC. The encoded protein is CATTAGPGRSYNEQFF.